The present TCR beta chain was sequenced within a study of blood T cell repertoires in COVID-19. About the study: Samples representing acute and convalescent COVID-19 were sourced from the United States, Italy and Spain. Sources were T cells, B-cell-depleted T cells, or PBMCs; the material itself was cDNA or gDNA.

Trimming cost V 0 bases and J 0 bases, with 8 bases left between them. CDR1 and CDR2 from the germline V gene are SGHRS and YFSETQ. This CDR3 contains 15 residues. TCRdb keeps only in-frame clones here, not all; method: immunoSEQ multiplex PCR. The data hold hundreds of thousands of clones, with roughly 86% observed a single time. Sequenced sample: peripheral blood. The chain recombines TRBV5-1 with TRBJ2-3, with D possibly TRBD2 on 6 matching bases. This clonotype originated in a woman in her twenties or thirties with acute or convalescent COVID-19. CDR3 coding DNA: TGCGCCAGCAGCTTGGTCCGGGGGAGCACAGATACGCAGTATTTT. This codes for CASSLVRGSTDTQYF.